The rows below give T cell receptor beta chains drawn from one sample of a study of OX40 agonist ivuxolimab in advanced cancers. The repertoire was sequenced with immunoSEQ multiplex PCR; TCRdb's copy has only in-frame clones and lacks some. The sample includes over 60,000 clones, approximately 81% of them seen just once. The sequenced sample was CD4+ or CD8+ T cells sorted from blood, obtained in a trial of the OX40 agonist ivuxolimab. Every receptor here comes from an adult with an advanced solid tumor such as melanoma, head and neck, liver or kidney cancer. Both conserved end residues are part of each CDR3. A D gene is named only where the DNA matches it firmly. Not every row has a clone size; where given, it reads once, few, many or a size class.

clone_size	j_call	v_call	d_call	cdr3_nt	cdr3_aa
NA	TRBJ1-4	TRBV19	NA	TGTGCCAGTAGTACCAGACAGTCCCCCGGTGGTGAAAAACTGTTTTTT	CASSTRQSPGGEKLFF
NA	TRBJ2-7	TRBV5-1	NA	TGCGCCAGCAGCCACAGCTCCTACGAGCAGTACTTC	CASSHSSYEQYF
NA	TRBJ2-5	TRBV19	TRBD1	TGTGCCAGTAGTGACAGGGACAGGGGGCGCAAAGAGACCCAGTACTTC	CASSDRDRGRKETQYF
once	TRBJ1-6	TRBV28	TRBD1	TGTGCCAGCACCCCTTTGGACAGGAGGAATTCACCCCTCCACTTT	CASTPLDRRNSPLHF
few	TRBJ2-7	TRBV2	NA	TGTGCCAGCAGTGACAGGGACGAGCAGTACTTC	CASSDRDEQYF
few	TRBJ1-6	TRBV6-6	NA	TGTGCCAGCAGTTCGGCAGGGAATTCACCCCTCCACTTT	CASSSAGNSPLHF
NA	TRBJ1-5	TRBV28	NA	TGTGCCAGCAGAAGACAGATTCGTAGCAATCAGCCCCAGCATTTT	CASRRQIRSNQPQHF
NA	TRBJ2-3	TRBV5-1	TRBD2	TGCGCCAGCAGCTCTAGCGGGAGCACAGATACGCAGTATTTT	CASSSSGSTDTQYF
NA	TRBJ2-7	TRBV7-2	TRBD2	TGTGCCAGCAGCTTCCCGGGACTAGCGGGAGTTGTCGAGCAGTACTTC	CASSFPGLAGVVEQYF
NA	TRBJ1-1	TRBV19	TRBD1	TGTGCCAGTAGGGAACAGGGGGTCACTGAAGCTTTCTTT	CASREQGVTEAFF
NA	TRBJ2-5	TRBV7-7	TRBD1	TGTGCCAGCAGCTCGGGACAGTCAGAGACCCAGTACTTC	CASSSGQSETQYF
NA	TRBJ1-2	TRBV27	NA	TGTGCCAGCAGTTTAAATGGGTATTACTATGGCTACACCTTC	CASSLNGYYYGYTF
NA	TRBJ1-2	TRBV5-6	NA	TGTGCCAGCAGCTTGCCGGTGTCAGGCCGTGGCTACACCTTC	CASSLPVSGRGYTF
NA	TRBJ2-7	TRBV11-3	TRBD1	TGTGCCAGCAGCTTAGCGGACAGGGCTTTCTACGAGCAGTACTTC	CASSLADRAFYEQYF
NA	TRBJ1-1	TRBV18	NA	TGTGCCAGCTCACCAGTGGATGAAGCTTTCTTT	CASSPVDEAFF
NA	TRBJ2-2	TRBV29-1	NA	TGCAGCGTTCGATTCGGGACGGCTGTGAACACCGGGGAGCTGTTTTTT	CSVRFGTAVNTGELFF
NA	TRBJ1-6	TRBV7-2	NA	TGTGCCAGCAGCTTAGGGGATCTACCAAATTCACCCCTCCACTTT	CASSLGDLPNSPLHF
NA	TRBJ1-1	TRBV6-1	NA	TGTGCCAGCAGTTCGCGCAAGGGGTACACTGAAGCTTTCTTT	CASSSRKGYTEAFF
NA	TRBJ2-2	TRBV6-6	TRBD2	TGTGCATCAACCCCGGGGGGTAGAACCGGGGAGCTGTTTTTT	CASTPGGRTGELFF
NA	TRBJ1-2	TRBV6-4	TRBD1	TGTGCCAGCTCATCCCGGGACAGCTATGGCTACACCTTC	CASSSRDSYGYTF
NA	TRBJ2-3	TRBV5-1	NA	TGCGCCAGCAGCTTGGTAGGCGGAGGGCCAGATACGCAGTATTTT	CASSLVGGGPDTQYF
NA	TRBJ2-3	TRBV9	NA	TGTGCCAGCAGCACCGTGGGCCGGGACACAGATACGCAGTATTTT	CASSTVGRDTDTQYF
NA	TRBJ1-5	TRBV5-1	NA	TGCGCCAGCAGCTTGACAACGGATCAGCCCCAGCATTTT	CASSLTTDQPQHF
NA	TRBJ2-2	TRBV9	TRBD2	TGTGCCAGCAGCAGACTGGGGGCTAGCGGGACTACCGGGGAGCTGTTTTTT	CASSRLGASGTTGELFF
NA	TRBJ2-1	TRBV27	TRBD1	TGTGCCAGCAGTACATACAGGGGTACAGGGGTGAATGAGCAGTTCTTC	CASSTYRGTGVNEQFF
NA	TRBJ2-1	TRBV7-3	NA	TGTGCCAGCAGCCCGACAGCGTACAATGAGCAGTTCTTC	CASSPTAYNEQFF
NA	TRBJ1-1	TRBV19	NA	TGTGCCAGTAGTATATATAGACCGGGATCCGTTAACACTGAAGCTTTCTTT	CASSIYRPGSVNTEAFF
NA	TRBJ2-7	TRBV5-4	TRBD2	TGTGCCAGCAGCTTCCGACTAGCGGGGCGCTACGAGCAGTACTTC	CASSFRLAGRYEQYF
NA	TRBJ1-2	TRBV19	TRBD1	TGTGCCAGTAAGGACAGGAGGGGCTACACCTTC	CASKDRRGYTF
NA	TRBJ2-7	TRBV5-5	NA	TGTGCCAGCAGTCGGGACGGGAGAATACCTTACGAGCAGTACTTC	CASSRDGRIPYEQYF
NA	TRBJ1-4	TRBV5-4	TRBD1	TGTGCCAGCAGCAGAACAGGGGTTGGTGAAAAACTGTTTTTT	CASSRTGVGEKLFF
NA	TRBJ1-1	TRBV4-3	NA	TGCGCCAGCAGCCAACTGGTCTCAGGGGAAGCTTTCTTT	CASSQLVSGEAFF
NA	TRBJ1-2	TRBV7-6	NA	TGTGCCAGCAGCCGGGGAGAAGGCTACACCTTC	CASSRGEGYTF
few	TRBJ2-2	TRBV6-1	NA	TGTGCCAGCAGTGAATCGCCTAACACCGGGGAGCTGTTTTTT	CASSESPNTGELFF
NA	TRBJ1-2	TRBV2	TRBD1	TGTGCCAGCACCCGACAGGGAACCTATGGCTACACCTTC	CASTRQGTYGYTF
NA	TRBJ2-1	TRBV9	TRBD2	TGTGCCAGCAGCGTAGGGGGACTAGAGTCGAATGAGCAGTTCTTC	CASSVGGLESNEQFF
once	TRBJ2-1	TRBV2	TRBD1	TGTGCCAGCGCGGACAGGGGGCCCTACAATGAGCAGTTCTTC	CASADRGPYNEQFF
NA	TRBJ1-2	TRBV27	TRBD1	TGTGCGACAGGGCTCAACTATGGCTACACCTTC	CATGLNYGYTF
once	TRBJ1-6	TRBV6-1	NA	TGTGCCAGCCGAAAAAATTCACCCCTCCACTTT	CASRKNSPLHF
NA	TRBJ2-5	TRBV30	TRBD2	TGTGCCTACTCCGGGACTAGCGGGAGCCCCGGGGGGACCCAGTACTTC	CAYSGTSGSPGGTQYF
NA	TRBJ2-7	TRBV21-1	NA	TGTGCCAGCAGGGTCGGACAGAAATTATACGAGCAGTACTTC	CASRVGQKLYEQYF
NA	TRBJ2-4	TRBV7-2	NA	TGTGCCAGCAGCCCCGCCCCCTCGGGCATTCAGTACTTC	CASSPAPSGIQYF
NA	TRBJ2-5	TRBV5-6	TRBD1	TGTGCCAGCAGCCCACTGGGACAGGTACAAGAGACCCAGTACTTC	CASSPLGQVQETQYF
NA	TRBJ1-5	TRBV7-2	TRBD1	TGTGCCAGCAGCTTCACAGGGGGCGAACAGCCCCAGCATTTT	CASSFTGGEQPQHF
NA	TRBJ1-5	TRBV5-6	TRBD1	TGTGCCAGCAGCTCCGGGGACAGGGGAGATAATCAGCCCCAGCATTTT	CASSSGDRGDNQPQHF
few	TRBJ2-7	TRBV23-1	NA	TGCGCCAGCAGGGGGGAAGACGAGCAGTACTTC	CASRGEDEQYF
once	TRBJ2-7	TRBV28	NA	TGTGCCAGCAGTCCAATAAGGCCGGACGGCTCCTACGAGCAGTACTTC	CASSPIRPDGSYEQYF
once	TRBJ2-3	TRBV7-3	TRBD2	TGTGCCAGCAGCTTAACCTCCCGGGGACTAGCGGGGTGGACAGATACGCAGTATTTT	CASSLTSRGLAGWTDTQYF
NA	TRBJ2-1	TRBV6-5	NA	TGTGCCAGCAGTTACGCGGGATTGGCCTACAATGAGCAGTTCTTC	CASSYAGLAYNEQFF
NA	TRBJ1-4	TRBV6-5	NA	TGTGCCACCTCAGGTGGGGGAGTTAATGAAAAACTGTTTTTT	CATSGGGVNEKLFF
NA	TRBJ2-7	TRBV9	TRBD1	TGTGCCAGCAGCACTCAGACAGGGACCGGCGAGCAGTACTTC	CASSTQTGTGEQYF
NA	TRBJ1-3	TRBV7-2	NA	TGTGCCAGCAGCTTGGGCAGGGCGTGGAACACCATATATTTT	CASSLGRAWNTIYF
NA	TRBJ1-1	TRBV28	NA	TGTGCCAGCAGAGGGAGGCCGGAAGCTTTCTTT	CASRGRPEAFF
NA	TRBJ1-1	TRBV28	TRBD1	TGTGCCAGCAGTGTAACAGGGGCTAACACTGAAGCTTTCTTT	CASSVTGANTEAFF
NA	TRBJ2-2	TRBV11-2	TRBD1	TGTGCCAGCAGCTTCAGGACAGGGGCCGGGGAGCTGTTTTTT	CASSFRTGAGELFF
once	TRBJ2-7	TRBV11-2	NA	TGTGCCAGCAGCTTGGGACCGAACTACGAGCAGTACTTC	CASSLGPNYEQYF